This T cell receptor beta chain was sequenced in a study of blood T cell repertoires in COVID-19. Sequencing was performed with immunoSEQ multiplex PCR; in TCRdb, only in-frame clones are kept and a portion is missing. Counted here are approximately 50,000 clones, around 84% occurring once; the ten biggest clones make up 6% to 9%. V was pared by 3 bases and J by 0 bases, with 12 bases between. The CDR3 runs to 15 residues. CDR1 is SGHRS and CDR2 is YFSETQ in the germline V gene. This clonotype was obtained from a human donor in a cohort sampled during active COVID-19. The sample consisted of peripheral blood. The chain joins TRBV5-1 to TRBJ1-2, with a weak D call TRBD1 (6 bases). CDR3 amino acids: CASSSSTGPNYGYTF. The CDR3 nucleotides read TGCGCCAGCAGCTCTTCGACAGGCCCTAACTATGGCTACACCTTC.